The 3 T cell receptor beta chains below were found in one sample sequenced in a study of blood T cell repertoires in COVID-19. Sequencing was performed with immunoSEQ multiplex PCR; in TCRdb, only in-frame clones are kept and a portion is missing. The table lists hundreds of thousands of clones, approximately 86% of them singletons. Sequencing used PBMCs or T cells enriched from blood (not recorded which). The origin of the receptors is a woman between 45 and 60 years old who had recovered from COVID-19.

The J gene is TRBJ2-7, the V gene TRBV27, with TRBD2 matching over 7 bases. With 3 bases clipped from V and 0 bases from J, the junction kept 2 bases outside the gene matches. The length of the CDR3 is 14 residues. CDR1 is MNHEY, CDR2 SMNVEV, per germline (reference sequence). CDR3 protein: CASSLRTSSYEQYF. For the CDR3, the DNA is TGTGCCAGCAGTTTGCGGACTAGCTCCTACGAGCAGTACTTC.

The sample holds one count of this clone. The J gene is TRBJ2-7, the V gene TRBV6-5; 7 nucleotides match TRBD1. The CDR3 is 14 amino acids. Germline trimming cut 5 bases from V and 2 bases from J; bases unmatched to any gene: 6. Germline CDR1 and CDR2: MNHEY and SVGAGI. CDR3 amino acids: CASSLRTGAYEQYF. CDR3 DNA: TGTGCCAGCAGTCTAAGGACAGGAGCCTACGAGCAGTACTTC.

This clone was counted a few times. The J gene is TRBJ2-7, the V gene TRBV5-4; 10 nucleotides agree with TRBD1. Per the germline V gene, CDR1 is SGHNT and CDR2 is YYREEE (reference sequence). The V and J ends lost 4 bases and 3 bases, in that order; junction bases with no gene match: 10. The CDR3 contains 16 residues. The DNA for the CDR3 is TGTGCCAGCAGCCGGGGGGACAGGGGAGTTGGCTACGAGCAGTACTTC. Translated, it gives CASSRGDRGVGYEQYF.